This T cell receptor beta chain was identified in a study of blood T cell repertoires in COVID-19. Some clones are missing from TCRdb's copy, which holds only in-frame ones; the method was immunoSEQ multiplex PCR. The sample has roughly 180,000 clones, 80% to 90% seen once. The V and J ends lost 4 bases and 9 bases, in that order; junction bases with no gene match: 9. Germline V gives CDR1 LGHDT, CDR2 YNNKEL (reference sequence). This CDR3 spans 15 amino acids. The sample taken for sequencing was PBMCs or T cells enriched from blood (not recorded which). The receptor comes from a man aged 40-49 years who had recovered from COVID-19. The chain employs TRBV3-1 (or the pseudogene TRBV3-2) and TRBJ1-6, with 7 bases aligning to TRBD1. CDR3 sequence (DNA): TGTGCCAGCAGCCCACGTGGACAGGACGCTTCACCCCTCCACTTT. This codes for CASSPRGQDASPLHF.